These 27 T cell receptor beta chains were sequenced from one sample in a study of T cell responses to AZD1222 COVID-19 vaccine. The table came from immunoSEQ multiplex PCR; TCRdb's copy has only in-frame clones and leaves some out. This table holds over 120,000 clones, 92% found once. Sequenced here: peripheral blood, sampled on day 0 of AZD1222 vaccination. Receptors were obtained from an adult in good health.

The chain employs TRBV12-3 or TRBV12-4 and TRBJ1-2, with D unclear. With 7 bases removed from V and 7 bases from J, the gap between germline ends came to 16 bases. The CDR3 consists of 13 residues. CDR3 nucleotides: TGTGCCAGCACTACCACACGGGGTGCTGGCTACACCTTC. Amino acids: CASTTTRGAGYTF.

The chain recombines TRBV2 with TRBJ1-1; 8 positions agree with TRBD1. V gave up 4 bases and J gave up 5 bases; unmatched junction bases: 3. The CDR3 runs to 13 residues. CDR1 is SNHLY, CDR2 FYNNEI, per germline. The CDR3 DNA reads TGTGCCAGCAGTGGGACAGGGCGAACTGAAGCTTTCTTT. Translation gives CASSGTGRTEAFF. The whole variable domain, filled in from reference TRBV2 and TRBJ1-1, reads EPEVTQTPSHQVTQMGQEVILRCVPISNHLYFYWYRQILGQKVEFLVSFYNNEISEKSEIFDDQFSVERPDGSNFTLKIRSTKLEDSAMYFCASSGTGRTEAFFGQGTRLTVV.

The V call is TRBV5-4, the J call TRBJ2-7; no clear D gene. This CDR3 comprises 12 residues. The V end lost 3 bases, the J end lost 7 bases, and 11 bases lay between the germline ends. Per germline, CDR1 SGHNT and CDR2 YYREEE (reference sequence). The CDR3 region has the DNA TGTGCCAGCAGCTCACCCGATGAGGAGCAGTACTTC. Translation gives CASSSPDEEQYF.

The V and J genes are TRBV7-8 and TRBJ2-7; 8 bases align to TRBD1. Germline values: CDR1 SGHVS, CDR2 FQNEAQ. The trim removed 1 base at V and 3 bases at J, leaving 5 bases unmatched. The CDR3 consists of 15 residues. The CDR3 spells CASSLVGQVGYEQYF. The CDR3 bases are TGTGCCAGCAGCTTAGTGGGACAGGTGGGCTACGAGCAGTACTTC.

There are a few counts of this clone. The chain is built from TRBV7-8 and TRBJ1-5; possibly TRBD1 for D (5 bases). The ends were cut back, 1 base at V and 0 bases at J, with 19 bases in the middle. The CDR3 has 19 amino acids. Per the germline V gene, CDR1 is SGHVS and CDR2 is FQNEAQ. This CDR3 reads CASSLDSQGPRYSNQPQHF. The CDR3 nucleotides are TGTGCCAGCAGCTTAGACTCTCAGGGCCCTAGATATAGCAATCAGCCCCAGCATTTT. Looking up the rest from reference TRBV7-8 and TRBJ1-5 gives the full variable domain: GAGVSQSPRYKVAKRGQDVALRCDPISGHVSLFWYQQALGQGPEFLTYFQNEAQLDKSGLPSDRFFAERPEGSVSTLKIQRTQQEDSAVYLCASSLDSQGPRYSNQPQHFGDGTRLSIL.

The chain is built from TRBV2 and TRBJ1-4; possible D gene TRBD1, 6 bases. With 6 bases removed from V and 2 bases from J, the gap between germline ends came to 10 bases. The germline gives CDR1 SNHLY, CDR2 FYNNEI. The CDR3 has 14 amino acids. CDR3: CASRDRHTNEKLFF. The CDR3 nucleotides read TGTGCCAGCAGGGACAGACACACTAATGAAAAACTGTTTTTT.

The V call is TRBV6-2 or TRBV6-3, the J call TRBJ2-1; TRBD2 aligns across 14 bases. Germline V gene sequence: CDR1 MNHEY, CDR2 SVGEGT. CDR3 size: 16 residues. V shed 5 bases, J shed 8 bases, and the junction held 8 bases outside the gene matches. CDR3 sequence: CASSPGRLAGGHEQFF. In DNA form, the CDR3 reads TGTGCCAGCAGTCCGGGACGACTAGCGGGGGGGCATGAGCAGTTCTTC.

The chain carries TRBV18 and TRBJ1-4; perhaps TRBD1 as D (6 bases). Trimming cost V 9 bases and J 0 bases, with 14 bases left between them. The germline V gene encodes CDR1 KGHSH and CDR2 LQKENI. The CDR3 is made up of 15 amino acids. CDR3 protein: CASSGGHSTNEKLFF. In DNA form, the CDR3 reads TGTGCCAGTTCCGGGGGCCATTCAACTAATGAAAAACTGTTTTTT.

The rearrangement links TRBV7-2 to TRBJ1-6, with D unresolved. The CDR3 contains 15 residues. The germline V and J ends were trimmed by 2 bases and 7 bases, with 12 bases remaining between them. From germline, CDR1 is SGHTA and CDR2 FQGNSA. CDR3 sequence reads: CASSLMGIANSPLHF. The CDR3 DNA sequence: TGTGCCAGCAGCTTAATGGGGATAGCCAATTCACCCCTCCACTTT.

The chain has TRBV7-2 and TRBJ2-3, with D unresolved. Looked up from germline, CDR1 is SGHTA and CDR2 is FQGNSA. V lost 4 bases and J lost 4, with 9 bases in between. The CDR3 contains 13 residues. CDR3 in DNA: TGTGCCAGCAGCTCCCCGCCCGCAGATACGCAGTATTTT. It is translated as CASSSPPADTQYF.

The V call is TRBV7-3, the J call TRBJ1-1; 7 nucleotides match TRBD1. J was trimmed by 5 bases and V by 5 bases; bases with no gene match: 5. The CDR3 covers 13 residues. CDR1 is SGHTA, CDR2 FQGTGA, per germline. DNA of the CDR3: TGTGCCAGCAGCCCTACAGGGGCGACTGAAGCTTTCTTT. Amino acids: CASSPTGATEAFF.

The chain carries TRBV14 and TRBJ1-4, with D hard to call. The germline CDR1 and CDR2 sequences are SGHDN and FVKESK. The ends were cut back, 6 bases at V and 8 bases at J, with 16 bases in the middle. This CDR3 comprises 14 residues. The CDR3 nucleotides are TGTGCCAGCAGGAGGAATGGAATATTAGAAAAACTGTTTTTT. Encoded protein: CASRRNGILEKLFF.

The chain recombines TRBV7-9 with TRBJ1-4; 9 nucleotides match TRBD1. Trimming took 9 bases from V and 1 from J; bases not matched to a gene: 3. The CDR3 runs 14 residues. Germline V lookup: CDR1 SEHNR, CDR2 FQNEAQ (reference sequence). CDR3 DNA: TGTGCCAGTGGGACAGGGAGAACTAATGAAAAACTGTTTTTT. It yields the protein CASGTGRTNEKLFF.

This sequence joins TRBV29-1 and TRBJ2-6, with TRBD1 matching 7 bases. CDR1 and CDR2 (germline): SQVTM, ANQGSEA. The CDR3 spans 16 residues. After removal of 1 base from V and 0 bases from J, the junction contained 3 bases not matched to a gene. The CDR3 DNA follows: TGCAGCGTTGAAGCAGGGGGTATCTCTGGGGCCAACGTCCTGACTTTC. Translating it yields CSVEAGGISGANVLTF.

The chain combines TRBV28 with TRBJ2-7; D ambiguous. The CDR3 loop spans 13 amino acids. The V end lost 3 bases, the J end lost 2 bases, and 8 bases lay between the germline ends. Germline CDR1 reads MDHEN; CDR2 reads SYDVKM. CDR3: CASSFRVPYEQYF. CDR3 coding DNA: TGTGCCAGCAGTTTCCGCGTCCCCTACGAGCAGTACTTC. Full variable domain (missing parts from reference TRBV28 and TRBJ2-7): DVKVTQSSRYLVKRTGEKVFLECVQDMDHENMFWYRQDPGLGLRLIYFSYDVKMKEKGDIPEGYSVSREKKERFSLILESASTNQTSMYLCASSFRVPYEQYFGPGTRLTVT.

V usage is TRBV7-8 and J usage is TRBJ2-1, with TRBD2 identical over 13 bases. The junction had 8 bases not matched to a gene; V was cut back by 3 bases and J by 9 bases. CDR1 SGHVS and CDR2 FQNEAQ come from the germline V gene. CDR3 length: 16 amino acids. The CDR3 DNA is TGTGCCAGCAGCTTTCCACTAGCGGGGGGGCTCAGTGAGCAGTTCTTC. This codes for CASSFPLAGGLSEQFF.

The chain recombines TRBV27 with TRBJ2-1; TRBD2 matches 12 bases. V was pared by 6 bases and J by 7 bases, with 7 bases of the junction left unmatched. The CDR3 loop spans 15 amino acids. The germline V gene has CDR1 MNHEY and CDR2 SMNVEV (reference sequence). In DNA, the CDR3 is TGTGCCAGCAGAAGACTAGCGGGGGCGGGTAATGAGCAGTTCTTC. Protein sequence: CASRRLAGAGNEQFF.

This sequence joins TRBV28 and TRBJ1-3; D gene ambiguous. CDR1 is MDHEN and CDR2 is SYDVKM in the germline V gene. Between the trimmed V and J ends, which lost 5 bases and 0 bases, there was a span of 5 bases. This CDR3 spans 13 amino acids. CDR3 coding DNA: TGTGCCAGCAGTAGGTACTCTGGAAACACCATATATTTT. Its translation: CASSRYSGNTIYF.

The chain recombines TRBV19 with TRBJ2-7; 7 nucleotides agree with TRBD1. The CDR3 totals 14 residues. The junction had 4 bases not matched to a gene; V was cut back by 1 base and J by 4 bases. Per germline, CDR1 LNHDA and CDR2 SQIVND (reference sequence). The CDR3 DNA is TGTGCCAGTAGTATAGGACGGACAGGATACGAGCAGTACTTC. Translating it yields CASSIGRTGYEQYF.

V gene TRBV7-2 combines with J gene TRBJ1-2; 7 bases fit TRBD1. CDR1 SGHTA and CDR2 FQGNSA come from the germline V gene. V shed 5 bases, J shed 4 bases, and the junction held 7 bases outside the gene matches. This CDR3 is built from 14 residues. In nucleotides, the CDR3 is TGTGCCAGCAGCCCCGACAGGGTTGGCTATGGCTACACCTTC. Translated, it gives CASSPDRVGYGYTF.

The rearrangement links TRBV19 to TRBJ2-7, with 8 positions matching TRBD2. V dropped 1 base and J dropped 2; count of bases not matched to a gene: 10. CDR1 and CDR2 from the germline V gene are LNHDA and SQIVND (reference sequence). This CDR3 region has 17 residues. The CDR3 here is CASSIALWSGGTYEQYF. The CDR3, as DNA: TGTGCCAGTAGTATAGCGCTCTGGAGCGGGGGTACCTACGAGCAGTACTTC.

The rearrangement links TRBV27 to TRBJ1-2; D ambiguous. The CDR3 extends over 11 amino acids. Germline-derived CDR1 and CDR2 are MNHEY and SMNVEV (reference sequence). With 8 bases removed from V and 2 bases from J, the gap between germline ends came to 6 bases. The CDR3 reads CASRGNYGYTF. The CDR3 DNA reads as TGTGCCAGCCGGGGAAACTATGGCTACACCTTC.

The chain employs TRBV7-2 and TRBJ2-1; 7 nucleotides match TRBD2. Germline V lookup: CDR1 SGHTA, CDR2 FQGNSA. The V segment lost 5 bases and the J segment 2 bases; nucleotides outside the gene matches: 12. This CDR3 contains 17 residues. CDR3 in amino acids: CASSRTSQSYTYNEQFF. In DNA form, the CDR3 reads TGTGCCAGCAGCAGGACTAGTCAGAGCTATACCTACAATGAGCAGTTCTTC.

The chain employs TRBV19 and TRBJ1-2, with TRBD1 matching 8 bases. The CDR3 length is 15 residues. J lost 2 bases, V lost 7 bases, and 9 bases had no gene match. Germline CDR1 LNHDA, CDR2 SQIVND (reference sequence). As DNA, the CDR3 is TGTGCCAGTACCCTTCTCCGGACAGGGAACTATGGCTACACCTTC. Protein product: CASTLLRTGNYGYTF.

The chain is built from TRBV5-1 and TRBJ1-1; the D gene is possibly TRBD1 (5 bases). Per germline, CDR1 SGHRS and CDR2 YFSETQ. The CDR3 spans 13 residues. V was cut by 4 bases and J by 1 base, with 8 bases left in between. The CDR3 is CASSPGANTEAFF. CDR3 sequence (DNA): TGCGCCAGCAGCCCCGGGGCGAACACTGAAGCTTTCTTT.

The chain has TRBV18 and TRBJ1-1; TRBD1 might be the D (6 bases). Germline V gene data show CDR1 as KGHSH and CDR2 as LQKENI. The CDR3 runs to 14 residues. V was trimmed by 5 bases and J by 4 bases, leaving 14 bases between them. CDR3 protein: CASSYRDYITEAFF. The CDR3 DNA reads TGTGCCAGCTCATACAGGGATTACATCACTGAAGCTTTCTTT. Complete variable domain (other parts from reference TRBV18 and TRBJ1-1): NAGVMQNPRHLVRRRGQEARLRCSPMKGHSHVYWYRQLPEEGLKFMVYLQKENIIDESGMPKERFSAEFPKEGPSILRIQQVVRGDSAAYFCASSYRDYITEAFFGQGTRLTVV.

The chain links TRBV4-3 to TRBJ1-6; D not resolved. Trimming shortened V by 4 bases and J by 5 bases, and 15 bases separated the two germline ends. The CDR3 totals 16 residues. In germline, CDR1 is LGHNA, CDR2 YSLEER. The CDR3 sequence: CASSRRAGGDNSPLHF. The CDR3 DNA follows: TGCGCCAGCAGCCGTCGGGCAGGTGGGGATAATTCACCCCTCCACTTT.